The 26 T cell receptor beta chains given below trace back to one sample, sequenced in a study of blood T cell repertoires in COVID-19. Generated by immunoSEQ multiplex PCR, the TCRdb table keeps only in-frame clones and is missing some. The sample yields approximately 280,000 clones, around 90% seen once. The sequencing sample was made of peripheral blood. These receptors were obtained from a man aged 18 to 29 with active or convalescent COVID-19.

The chain combines TRBV5-6 with TRBJ1-4; perhaps TRBD1 as D (6 bases). Germline V gives CDR1 SGHDT, CDR2 YYEEEE. The CDR3 covers 15 residues. With 4 bases removed from V and 4 bases from J, the gap between germline ends came to 14 bases. CDR3 nucleotide sequence: TGTGCCAGCAGCCCCGGGACGGACAGTAATGAAAAACTGTTTTTT. This gives the protein CASSPGTDSNEKLFF.

With regard to this clone: Relative to the germline gene, one junction end is altered; a read error may explain this. CDR3 sequence reads: CASSFGSLGTW. CDR3 nucleotides: TGTGCCAGCAGTTTCGGGTCACTTGGGACTTGG. The chain has TRBV12-3 or TRBV12-4 and TRBJ1-2, with D perhaps matching TRBD1 (5 bases). CDR3 length: 11 residues.

V usage is TRBV4-1 and J usage is TRBJ2-1; D gene ambiguous. V lost 1 base and J lost 7, with 17 bases in between. CDR3 length: 16 residues. The germline CDR1 and CDR2 sequences are MGHRA and YSYEKL. CDR3 amino acids: CASSQGMGPLGNEQFF. The DNA for the CDR3 is TGCGCCAGCAGCCAAGGTATGGGCCCCCTTGGGAATGAGCAGTTCTTC.

The chain couples TRBV2 to TRBJ2-2, with D unclear. V dropped 4 bases and J dropped 3 bases, with 9 bases sitting between them. Looked up from germline, CDR1 is SNHLY and CDR2 is FYNNEI. This CDR3 comprises 14 residues. The CDR3 here is CASSGQFYTGELFF. CDR3 coding DNA: TGTGCCAGCAGTGGTCAGTTTTACACCGGGGAGCTGTTTTTT.

This clone was detected once. The genes are TRBV9 and TRBJ1-2; 8 bases agree with TRBD1. Trimming cost V 4 bases and J 4 bases; bases outside gene matches: 18. The CDR3 extends over 18 amino acids. Per the germline V gene, CDR1 is SGDLS and CDR2 is YYNGEE. CDR3 protein: CASSPYPMGTGKRYGYTF. The CDR3 nucleotides are TGTGCCAGCAGCCCATACCCTATGGGGACAGGCAAGCGCTATGGCTACACCTTC.

The genes are TRBV7-2 and TRBJ2-3, with D maybe TRBD1 (6 bases). The CDR3 runs 14 residues. Germline V gene lookup returns CDR1 SGHTA and CDR2 FQGNSA. The V gene lost 5 bases and the J gene lost 4 bases, with 13 bases spanning the gap. The DNA for the CDR3 is TGTGCCAGCAGCAAGGTGGGGGCCGCAGATACGCAGTATTTT. Protein: CASSKVGAADTQYF.

The V and J genes are TRBV7-2 and TRBJ2-1; D is uncertain. This CDR3 is built from 14 residues. Trimming took 1 base from V and 6 from J, leaving 10 bases between them. In germline, CDR1 is SGHTA, CDR2 FQGNSA. The DNA of the CDR3 is TGTGCCAGCAGCTTAGTGGCCCAAACCAATGAGCAGTTCTTC. Its protein is CASSLVAQTNEQFF.

This chain joins TRBV30 and TRBJ2-1, with D perhaps matching TRBD1 (5 bases). V lost 4 bases and J 5 bases, leaving 15 bases between the germline ends. Germline lookup yields CDR1 GTSNPN and CDR2 SVGIG (reference sequence). CDR3 length equals 14 residues. CDR3 nucleotides: TGTGCCTGGACCCCCCCGAAAGGGGACAATGAGCAGTTCTTC. Amino acids: CAWTPPKGDNEQFF.

This clone has just a few counts. The chain joins TRBV10-3 to TRBJ2-7, with a tentative D call TRBD1 (5 bases). The CDR3 covers 15 residues. Trimming cost V 2 bases and J 1 base, with 12 bases left between them. The germline gives CDR1 ENHRY, CDR2 SYGVKD. The chain's CDR3 is CAISESRVLSYEQYF. As DNA, the CDR3 is TGTGCCATCAGTGAGAGCAGGGTTTTGTCCTACGAGCAGTACTTC.

The chain employs TRBV5-6 and TRBJ1-1, with D possibly matching TRBD1 (6 bases). V shed 0 bases and J shed 1 base, with 19 bases lying between them. Germline CDR1 SGHDT, CDR2 YYEEEE. CDR3 length: 18 amino acids. The CDR3 sequence is CASSLGLSGEGPNTEAFF. The CDR3 DNA reads TGTGCCAGCAGCTTGGGGTTGTCAGGGGAAGGCCCGAACACTGAAGCTTTCTTT.

V and J are TRBV7-2 and TRBJ1-2, with D perhaps matching TRBD1 (6 bases). Germline lookup yields CDR1 SGHTA and CDR2 FQGNSA. The ends were cut back, 5 bases at V and 1 base at J, with 14 bases in the middle. The CDR3 length is 15 residues. In DNA, the CDR3 is TGTGCCAGCAGCCCTACCCGGACAGTTAACTATGGCTACACCTTC. It codes for CASSPTRTVNYGYTF.

CDR3 sequence reads: CASSFPSDIRSGNTIYF. In DNA, the CDR3 is TGTGCCAGCAGCTTCCCTTCGGACATCCGCTCTGGAAACACCATATATTTT. This chain uses TRBV7-2 with TRBJ1-3, with TRBD1 as a possible D gene (5 bases). V lost 3 bases and J lost 0, with 15 bases in between. CDR1 is SGHTA, CDR2 FQGNSA, per germline. The CDR3 sequence is 17 residues long.

The table lists this clone with a count of one. The genes are TRBV5-6 and TRBJ2-5; TRBD2 aligns across 13 bases. The CDR3 length is 16 residues. Per the germline V gene, CDR1 is SGHDT and CDR2 is YYEEEE. V trimming: 2 bases; J trimming: 4 bases; junction bases outside the gene matches: 5. CDR3 DNA sequence: TGTGCCAGCAGCTTAACTAGCGGGGGGGCCATAGAGACCCAGTACTTC. It encodes CASSLTSGGAIETQYF.

The chain employs TRBV7-6 and TRBJ2-5; D uncertain. The V and J ends lost 5 bases and 0 bases respectively, with 4 bases between them. Germline V gene data show CDR1 as SGHVS and CDR2 as FNYEAQ. The CDR3 runs 12 residues. The CDR3 DNA sequence: TGTGCCAGCAGCCTGTACCAAGAGACCCAGTACTTC. Encoded protein: CASSLYQETQYF.

This clone is a singleton in its sample. The J gene is TRBJ2-7, the V gene TRBV6-2 or TRBV6-3; maybe TRBD2 (6 bases). This CDR3 spans 14 amino acids. Trimming took off 3 bases at V and 4 bases at J, with 13 bases between the two ends. Germline V gene lookup returns CDR1 MNHEY and CDR2 SVGEGT. CDR3 sequence: CASSYQGLSYEQYF. Written as DNA, the CDR3 is TGTGCCAGCAGTTATCAGGGACTTTCGTACGAGCAGTACTTC.

This clone was seen a single time. The chain links TRBV5-1 to TRBJ2-5; TRBD1 matches at 7 bases. After removal of 0 bases from V and 5 bases from J, the junction contained 13 bases not matched to a gene. The CDR3 spans 17 residues. Germline lookup yields CDR1 SGHRS and CDR2 YFSETQ. CDR3 sequence reads: CASSLVGTVLRDETQYF. DNA for the CDR3: TGCGCCAGCAGCTTGGTAGGGACAGTCCTAAGGGATGAGACCCAGTACTTC.

Details on this clone: One end of the junction is discordant with germline, which a read error may explain. V is TRBV2 and J is TRBJ1-2; no reliable D call. This CDR3 comprises 14 residues. Per the germline V gene, CDR1 is SNHLY and CDR2 is FYNNEI. CDR3 sequence (DNA): TGTGCCAGCAGAGAAGATGGGCACAGCTATGGCTACACCTTC. It translates to CASREDGHSYGYTF.

This chain uses TRBV29-1 with TRBJ1-2; D unresolved. The V and J ends lost 0 bases and 7 bases respectively, with 15 bases between them. Germline values: CDR1 SQVTM, CDR2 ANQGSEA. The CDR3 runs 14 residues. In DNA form, the CDR3 reads TGCAGCGTTGAAGATCCCACAGTAGTCCGTGGCTACACCTTC. Its protein product is CSVEDPTVVRGYTF. Drawing the rest from reference TRBV29-1 and TRBJ1-2, the complete variable domain is SAVISQKPSRDICQRGTSLTIQCQVDSQVTMMFWYRQQPGQSLTLIATANQGSEATYESGFVIDKFPISRPNLTFSTLTVSNMSPEDSSIYLCSVEDPTVVRGYTFGSGTRLTVV.

The V call is TRBV4-3, the J call TRBJ2-3; no clear D gene. The CDR3 extends over 17 amino acids. Germline V gene data show CDR1 as LGHNA and CDR2 as YSLEER. V lost 1 base and J lost 0, with 14 bases in between. The CDR3: CASSQVAGTSSTDTQYF. CDR3 bases: TGCGCCAGCAGCCAAGTGGCAGGAACCTCTAGCACAGATACGCAGTATTTT.

J is TRBJ2-7 and V is TRBV29-1, with TRBD2 matching 9 bases. The CDR3 runs to 15 residues. The ends lost 6 bases at V and 3 bases at J; junction bases unmatched: 12. Germline CDR1 is SQVTM and CDR2 is ANQGSEA. The CDR3 is CSVWELAGQRYEQYF. In DNA, the CDR3 is TGCAGCGTGTGGGAACTAGCGGGTCAGCGCTACGAGCAGTACTTC.

The V call is TRBV12-3 or TRBV12-4, the J call TRBJ2-6; no reliable D call. Trimming took off 6 bases at V and 4 bases at J, with 4 bases between the two ends. The length of the CDR3 is 12 residues. The CDR3 coding sequence is TGTGCCAGCAGCCCAGGGGCCAACGTCCTGACTTTC. It is translated as CASSPGANVLTF.

This chain connects TRBV2 to TRBJ2-1; 7 bases fit TRBD1. Losses at the gene ends were 7 bases for V and 9 bases for J; bases not matched to a gene: 12. CDR1 and CDR2 from the germline V gene are SNHLY and FYNNEI. The CDR3 spans 14 residues. CDR3 nucleotides: TGTGCCAGCACACTAGACAGGGAGTTTGGTGAGCAGTTCTTC. Amino acids: CASTLDREFGEQFF.

This CDR3 reads CATSRDIRPGEKLFF. The CDR3 nucleotides read TGTGCCACCAGCAGAGATATCCGACCGGGTGAAAAACTGTTTTTT. V usage is TRBV15 and J usage is TRBJ1-4; D call uncertain. The germline V and J ends were trimmed by 0 bases and 7 bases, with 12 bases remaining between them. The CDR3 totals 15 residues. Germline V gene sequence: CDR1 LNHNV, CDR2 YYDKDF (reference sequence).

This chain links TRBV14 with TRBJ1-2; 7 bases fit TRBD1. The CDR3 has 13 residues. V shed 4 bases and J 3 bases; nucleotides not matched to a gene: 2. The germline V gene encodes CDR1 SGHDN and CDR2 FVKESK. CDR3: CASSRTGYYGYTF. The CDR3 DNA follows: TGTGCCAGCAGCCGGACAGGCTACTATGGCTACACCTTC.

The gene calls are TRBV27 and TRBJ1-1, with 7 bases fitting TRBD1. Germline V CDR1 and CDR2: MNHEY, SMNVEV (reference sequence). The CDR3 runs 14 residues. J was trimmed by 4 bases and V by 6 bases; bases with no gene match: 8. CDR3 protein: CASRSRQGGTEAFF. CDR3 in DNA: TGTGCCAGCAGGTCCCGACAGGGAGGCACTGAAGCTTTCTTT.

The V call is TRBV19, the J call TRBJ2-7; 7 nucleotides agree with TRBD1. The CDR3 covers 12 residues. With V trimmed by 8 bases and J by 3 bases, 4 bases remained unmatched. Germline V gene data show CDR1 as LNHDA and CDR2 as SQIVND (reference sequence). The CDR3 protein is CASGTAYYEQYF. Written as DNA, the CDR3 is TGTGCCAGTGGGACAGCTTACTACGAGCAGTACTTC.